A single sample gave rise to the 17 T cell receptor beta chains below, sequenced in a study of blood T cell repertoires in COVID-19. Clones were sequenced by immunoSEQ multiplex PCR, and TCRdb holds only the in-frame ones, with some missing. The sample has 100,000 or so clones, more than 85% seen once. Sample: peripheral blood. Receptors were obtained from a man aged 50 or older with active COVID-19.

The chain joins TRBV28 to TRBJ2-5; TRBD2 is a possible D gene (5 bases). Looked up from germline, CDR1 is MDHEN and CDR2 is SYDVKM. The CDR3 is 14 amino acids. Trimming left V 3 bases short and J 3 bases short, with 11 bases between. The CDR3 region has the DNA TGTGCCAGCAGTTTTAGAGGGAAAGAAGAGACCCAGTACTTC. The encoded protein is CASSFRGKEETQYF.

This clone was observed a few times. The rearrangement uses TRBV11-3 and TRBJ1-2; 9 bases map to TRBD1. The CDR3 runs to 15 residues. The germline V gene has CDR1 SGHNT and CDR2 YENEEA. V lost 5 bases and J lost 0; bases outside the gene matches: 4. The CDR3 protein is CASSIRTGANYGYTF. The CDR3 DNA follows: TGTGCCAGCAGCATTCGGACAGGGGCTAACTATGGCTACACCTTC.

The gene calls are TRBV18 and TRBJ1-2; D is possibly TRBD1 (6 bases). The V gene lost 8 bases and the J gene lost 4 bases, with 11 bases spanning the gap. The CDR3 length is 12 residues. CDR1 and CDR2 from the germline V gene are KGHSH and LQKENI. The CDR3 DNA is TGTGCCAGCCAAGGACAGACCTATGGCTACACCTTC. It specifies CASQGQTYGYTF.

The chain has TRBV7-6 and TRBJ2-1; TRBD1 matches at 8 bases. The CDR3 has 15 residues. Germline V gene data show CDR1 as SGHVS and CDR2 as FNYEAQ. J gave up 4 bases and V 6 bases, and 8 bases lay outside the gene matches. CDR3 bases: TGTGCCAGCAGAATGGACAGGGCAGGTTACAATGAGCAGTTCTTC. This translates into CASRMDRAGYNEQFF.

The chain has TRBV25-1 and TRBJ1-1; D perhaps matches TRBD1 (5 bases). Germline V gene sequence: CDR1 MGHDK, CDR2 SYGVNS. This CDR3 spans 17 amino acids. The ends were cut back, 0 bases at V and 5 bases at J, with 19 bases in the middle. CDR3: CASSEYKMRQGWTEAFF. CDR3 DNA sequence: TGTGCCAGCAGTGAATATAAAATGAGGCAGGGATGGACTGAAGCTTTCTTT.

The chain has TRBV10-1 and TRBJ2-5; TRBD1 might be the D (6 bases). V lost 9 bases and J 0 bases, leaving 8 bases between the germline ends. Germline CDR1 is WNHNN and CDR2 is SYGVQD (reference sequence). The CDR3 has 12 amino acids. In DNA, the CDR3 is TGCGCCAGTGGGGACAACCAAGAGACCCAGTACTTC. Its translation: CASGDNQETQYF.

The genes are TRBV5-1 and TRBJ2-5, with a possible D match to TRBD2 (6 bases). Between the trimmed V and J ends, which lost 2 bases and 1 base, there was a span of 24 bases. From germline, CDR1 is SGHRS and CDR2 YFSETQ. The CDR3 is 19 residues long. For the CDR3, the DNA is TGCGCCAGCAGCTTAAACGCCCGGGGGATTGGTAGGGGCCAAGAGACCCAGTACTTC. As protein: CASSLNARGIGRGQETQYF.

The gene calls are TRBV5-5 and TRBJ2-2, with TRBD1 matching over 8 bases. CDR1 and CDR2 (germline): SGHKS, YYEKEE (reference sequence). J gave up 4 bases and V 4 bases, and 6 bases lay outside the gene matches. The length of the CDR3 is 15 residues. The CDR3 sequence is CASSRGTGGTGELFF. DNA of the CDR3: TGTGCCAGCAGCAGGGGAACAGGGGGCACCGGGGAGCTGTTTTTT. The variable domain in full, with the rest retrieved from reference TRBV5-5 and TRBJ2-2, is DAGVTQSPTHLIKTRGQQVTLRCSPISGHKSVSWYQQVLGQGPQFIFQYYEKEERGRGNFPDRFSARQFPNYSSELNVNALLLGDSALYLCASSRGTGGTGELFFGEGSRLTVL.

The chain couples TRBV4-1 to TRBJ2-3, with D tentatively TRBD1 (6 bases). CDR3 length equals 19 residues. Per the germline V gene, CDR1 is MGHRA and CDR2 is YSYEKL. V gave up 0 bases and J gave up 3 bases, with 22 bases separating them. The CDR3 sequence is CASSQDSGGLLRLTDTQYF. Here the CDR3 DNA reads TGCGCCAGCAGCCAAGATAGTGGGGGCCTCTTAAGGTTGACAGATACGCAGTATTTT.

This chain joins TRBV6-5 and TRBJ2-2; TRBD2 aligns across 8 bases. The V gene end was trimmed by 11 bases and the J gene end by 4 bases; junction bases not matched to a gene: 9. The CDR3 is 14 residues long. CDR1 is MNHEY, CDR2 SVGAGI, per germline. The CDR3 reads CAAGGGRGTGELFF. CDR3 DNA: TGTGCCGCGGGCGGGGGGCGGGGCACCGGGGAGCTGTTTTTT.

V and J are TRBV5-1 and TRBJ2-1; 7 bases are a match to TRBD1. The germline gives CDR1 SGHRS, CDR2 YFSETQ. The CDR3 consists of 13 residues. V shed 4 bases, J shed 5 bases, and the junction held 3 bases outside the gene matches. CDR3 loop: CASSPGQHNEQFF. The CDR3 region has the DNA TGCGCCAGCAGCCCGGGACAGCACAATGAGCAGTTCTTC. The full variable domain, in which reference TRBV5-1 and TRBJ2-1 provide the parts outside the CDR3, is KAGVTQTPRYLIKTRGQQVTLSCSPISGHRSVSWYQQTPGQGLQFLFEYFSETQRNKGNFPGRFSGRQFSNSRSEMNVSTLELGDSALYLCASSPGQHNEQFFGPGTRLTVL.

The genes are TRBV18 and TRBJ2-7, with 7 positions matching TRBD2. CDR1 and CDR2 (germline): KGHSH, LQKENI. V trimming: 3 bases; J trimming: 5 bases; junction bases outside the gene matches: 10. The CDR3 sequence is 15 residues long. The CDR3 DNA follows: TGTGCCAGCTCACCGCCGGAGGGGAGGGGACACGAGCAGTACTTC. Protein product: CASSPPEGRGHEQYF. The full variable domain, in which reference TRBV18 and TRBJ2-7 provide the parts outside the CDR3, is NAGVMQNPRHLVRRRGQEARLRCSPMKGHSHVYWYRQLPEEGLKFMVYLQKENIIDESGMPKERFSAEFPKEGPSILRIQQVVRGDSAAYFCASSPPEGRGHEQYFGPGTRLTVT.

The V and J genes are TRBV10-3 and TRBJ2-3, with TRBD2 identical over 7 bases. CDR3 length: 14 amino acids. The V gene's germline CDR1 is ENHRY and CDR2 SYGVKD. V trimming: 6 bases; J trimming: 0 bases; junction bases outside the gene matches: 3. The CDR3 spells CAISRGGSTDTQYF. CDR3 nucleotide sequence: TGTGCCATCAGCCGCGGGGGAAGCACAGATACGCAGTATTTT.

This clone was counted once. The rearrangement links TRBV5-4 to TRBJ2-1, with 7 bases identical to TRBD2. CDR1 SGHNT and CDR2 YYREEE come from the germline V gene (reference sequence). The CDR3 spans 16 residues. The V gene end was trimmed by 4 bases and the J gene end by 1 base; junction bases not matched to a gene: 8. This CDR3 is CASSNGLGPSYNEQFF. The DNA of the CDR3 is TGTGCCAGCAGCAACGGACTAGGGCCTTCCTACAATGAGCAGTTCTTC.

V and J are TRBV5-4 and TRBJ1-2; no reliable D call. The germline V gene has CDR1 SGHNT and CDR2 YYREEE (reference sequence). Trimming took off 4 bases at V and 11 bases at J, with 21 bases between the two ends. This CDR3 comprises 14 residues. The CDR3 region has the DNA TGTGCCAGCAGCCCGGTTCCTAAGATATCCTTTTACACCTTC. Protein: CASSPVPKISFYTF. The full variable domain, with the rest looked up from reference TRBV5-4 and TRBJ1-2, is ETGVTQSPTHLIKTRGQQVTLRCSSQSGHNTVSWYQQALGQGPQFIFQYYREEENGRGNFPPRFSGLQFPNYSSELNVNALELDDSALYLCASSPVPKISFYTFGSGTRLTVV.

This clone was observed a few times. The J gene is TRBJ1-2, the V gene TRBV7-7, with D uncertain. V shed 5 bases and J shed 4 bases, with 14 bases lying between them. Per the germline V gene, CDR1 is SSHAT and CDR2 is FNYEAQ (reference sequence). The length of the CDR3 is 14 residues. The CDR3 nucleotides are TGTGCCAGCAGCCCGAACGCGGCGGCCTATGGCTACACCTTC. The encoded protein is CASSPNAAAYGYTF.

The genes are TRBV11-2 and TRBJ2-1; no definite D call. V lost 3 bases and J lost 7, with 16 bases in between. There are 15 residues in the CDR3. Germline assignment: CDR1 SGHAT and CDR2 FQNNGV. The CDR3 nucleotides are TGTGCCAGCAGCTTTAGCCCCTTAGCAAGTAATGAGCAGTTCTTC. Protein: CASSFSPLASNEQFF.